Below are 19 T cell receptor beta chains sequenced from a single sample in a study of spatial heterogeneity in lung cancer. The time point denotes: blood at routine non-recurrence follow-up after resection. One entry per CDR3 protein results from TCRdb running MiXCR on the 5' RACE reads. This table has 25,000 to 35,000 distinct CDR3 sequences, about 10% appearing once. The input for sequencing was PBMCs, taken at follow-up. These receptors all come from a female donor with early-stage non-small cell lung cancer.

This clonotype was picked up many times. This chain joins TRBV7-3 and TRBJ2-2; no firm D call. Looked up from germline, CDR1 is SGHTA and CDR2 is FQGTGA. Trimming cost V 0 bases and J 6 bases, with 8 bases left between them. The CDR3 is 14 residues long. As DNA, the CDR3 is TGTGCCAGCAGCTTAACGCCCTTTCCCGGGGAGCTGTTTTTT. The encoded protein is CASSLTPFPGELFF.

This clonotype came up many times. J is TRBJ2-7 and V is TRBV27, with 9 bases fitting TRBD1. CDR3 length equals 17 residues. Trimming took 1 base from V and 3 from J; bases not matched to a gene: 10. Germline V gene lookup returns CDR1 MNHEY and CDR2 SMNVEV (reference sequence). The CDR3, as DNA: TGTGCCAGCAGTTTATTACCGCCCGGGACAGGGATCTACGAGCAGTACTTC. Translated, it gives CASSLLPPGTGIYEQYF.

This clonotype came up a few times. The chain has TRBV5-1 and TRBJ1-2; D call uncertain. CDR1 and CDR2 (germline): SGHRS, YFSETQ. The CDR3 is 14 amino acids. The V and J ends lost 2 bases and 4 bases respectively, with 12 bases between them. CDR3 sequence (DNA): TGCGCCAGCAGCTTAGGCAGAGTGGGCTATGGCTACACCTTC. Its protein is CASSLGRVGYGYTF.

This clonotype was seen ten or more times. This chain joins TRBV7-2 and TRBJ2-7; possibly TRBD1 for D (6 bases). Germline V CDR1 and CDR2: SGHTA, FQGNSA. The CDR3 has 12 residues. Trimming removed 9 bases from V and 3 bases from J, with 12 bases in between. CDR3 region: CASTGSGYEQYF. The CDR3 DNA reads TGTGCCAGTACAGGGTCCGGCTACGAGCAGTACTTC.

In this sample, this clonotype turned up many times. The chain is built from TRBV27 and TRBJ2-2; tentative D call: TRBD1 (5 bases). V dropped 5 bases and J dropped 8 bases, with 18 bases sitting between them. Germline values: CDR1 MNHEY, CDR2 SMNVEV (reference sequence). This CDR3 comprises 15 residues. The CDR3 loop is CASSRGWGSLGELFF. The CDR3 bases are TGTGCCAGCAGTCGAGGCTGGGGCTCCCTGGGGGAGCTGTTTTTT.

The V call is TRBV14, the J call TRBJ1-5; D is unresolved. Germline values: CDR1 SGHDN, CDR2 FVKESK. CDR3 length: 13 residues. Trimming shortened V by 3 bases and J by 5 bases, and 8 bases separated the two germline ends. Here the CDR3 reads CASSHGPHQPQHF. The CDR3 region has the DNA TGTGCCAGCAGCCACGGGCCCCATCAGCCCCAGCATTTT.

This clonotype was seen a handful of times. J is TRBJ2-2 and V is TRBV2; a weak D match, TRBD2 (6 bases). The CDR3 covers 12 residues. V was clipped by 11 bases and J by 6 bases, with 13 bases between them. Germline CDR1 SNHLY, CDR2 FYNNEI. Here the CDR3 DNA reads TGTGCCGAATTTTCTAGCGCCGGGGAGCTGTTTTTT. Encoded protein: CAEFSSAGELFF.

In this sample, this clonotype turned up many times. CDR3 residues: CASSLGGLAGNQETQYF. In DNA form, the CDR3 reads TGTGCCAGCAGCTTGGGCGGGCTAGCGGGGAACCAAGAGACCCAGTACTTC. The chain employs TRBV5-4 and TRBJ2-5, with 9 nucleotides matching TRBD2. Germline assignment: CDR1 SGHNT and CDR2 YYREEE (reference sequence). J lost 0 bases, V lost 0 bases, and 6 bases had no gene match. The CDR3 has 17 residues.

This clonotype has a count of ten or more. The chain couples TRBV28 to TRBJ2-2, with no clear D. In germline, CDR1 is MDHEN, CDR2 SYDVKM. The CDR3 is 14 residues long. V was trimmed by 7 bases and J by 4 bases, leaving 13 bases between them. Here the CDR3 reads CASTPRGSTGELFF. The CDR3 DNA reads as TGTGCCAGCACCCCCCGTGGGTCCACCGGGGAGCTGTTTTTT.

In this sample, this clonotype turned up many times. The rearrangement uses TRBV4-3 and TRBJ2-7, with 7 nucleotides matching TRBD2. This CDR3 spans 14 amino acids. Germline V gene lookup returns CDR1 LGHNA and CDR2 YSLEER. V trimming: 3 bases; J trimming: 2 bases; junction bases outside the gene matches: 4. The CDR3 DNA reads as TGCGCCAGCAGCCAGGGGGACTACCCCTACGAGCAGTACTTC. Its protein is CASSQGDYPYEQYF.

This clonotype was recorded at least ten times. The rearrangement uses TRBV7-9 and TRBJ2-4; D unresolved. The germline CDR1 and CDR2 sequences are SEHNR and FQNEAQ (reference sequence). The V gene lost 5 bases and the J gene lost 8 bases, with 16 bases spanning the gap. The CDR3 length is 14 residues. CDR3 sequence: CASSPRVPGHIQYF. CDR3 sequence (DNA): TGTGCCAGCAGCCCCCGGGTCCCAGGTCACATTCAGTACTTC.

Ten or more counts support this clonotype. This chain joins TRBV3-1 and TRBJ2-3; TRBD2 might be the D (5 bases). CDR3 size: 14 residues. Trimming removed 5 bases from V and 2 bases from J, with 11 bases in between. Per the germline V gene, CDR1 is LGHDT and CDR2 is YNNKEL (reference sequence). CDR3 in amino acids: CASSYTGNTDTQYF. The CDR3 nucleotides read TGTGCCAGCAGCTACACGGGGAACACAGATACGCAGTATTTT.

The count of this clonotype is one. A much larger clone differs from this one at a single base, so this may be a read error. The genes are TRBV4-2 and TRBJ2-1, with D uncertain. CDR3 length: 12 residues. The germline CDR1 and CDR2 sequences are LGHNA and YNFKEQ. The V end lost 5 bases, the J end lost 8 bases, and 10 bases lay between the germline ends. The CDR3 loop reads CASSSNSDEQFF. The CDR3 nucleotides read TGTGCCAGCAGCTCGAATTCAGATGAGCAGTTCTTC.

This clonotype was observed many times. The chain has TRBV9 and TRBJ2-7; D may be TRBD1 or TRBD2 (5 bases each). The germline V gene encodes CDR1 SGDLS and CDR2 YYNGEE. This CDR3 has 13 amino acids. V lost 3 bases, J lost 5 bases, and 12 bases lay in between. The CDR3 protein is CASSDNRGHEQYF. The CDR3 nucleotides are TGTGCCAGCAGCGATAACCGGGGCCACGAGCAGTACTTC.

This clonotype was seen repeatedly, ten times or more. This rearrangement joins TRBV6-5 to TRBJ1-1, with D unresolved. Germline CDR1 reads MNHEY; CDR2 reads SVGAGI. The ends were cut back, 5 bases at V and 2 bases at J, with 12 bases in the middle. This CDR3 spans 14 amino acids. The DNA of the CDR3 is TGTGCCAGCAGTAGCCCCGGCGGTAACACTGAAGCTTTCTTT. Its translation is CASSSPGGNTEAFF.

This clonotype was recorded at least ten times. CDR3 loop: CASSQGLAGSTDTQYF. The CDR3 DNA follows: TGTGCCAGCAGCCAGGGACTAGCGGGCAGCACAGATACGCAGTATTTT. V is TRBV11-3 and J is TRBJ2-3; 12 positions match TRBD2. In germline, CDR1 is SGHNT, CDR2 YENEEA. The V and J ends lost 5 bases and 0 bases, in that order; junction bases with no gene match: 3. The CDR3 runs 16 residues.

The V and J genes are TRBV28 and TRBJ2-7; tentative D call: TRBD2 (5 bases). The CDR3 contains 12 residues. Germline CDR1 reads MDHEN; CDR2 reads SYDVKM. Trimming shortened V by 3 bases and J by 7 bases, and 10 bases separated the two germline ends. CDR3 residues: CASSFGRAEQYF. The CDR3 region has the DNA TGTGCCAGCAGTTTTGGGCGGGCGGAGCAGTACTTC.

This clonotype was recorded many times. The chain employs TRBV24-1 and TRBJ2-2; D gene ambiguous. The CDR3 consists of 13 residues. Germline-derived CDR1 and CDR2 are KGHDR and SFDVKD. Trimming removed 3 bases from V and 0 bases from J, with 1 base in between. This chain's CDR3 is CATSDTNTGELFF. In DNA form, the CDR3 reads TGTGCCACCAGTGATACGAACACCGGGGAGCTGTTTTTT.

The sample holds many counts of this clonotype. This chain links TRBV7-9 with TRBJ2-2; no definite D call. This CDR3 comprises 16 residues. Germline V gene data show CDR1 as SEHNR and CDR2 as FQNEAQ (reference sequence). Trimming left V 3 bases short and J 1 base short, with 12 bases between. The CDR3 sequence: CASSLGHQKNTGELFF. In nucleotides, the CDR3 is TGTGCCAGCAGCTTGGGCCATCAGAAGAACACCGGGGAGCTGTTTTTT.